Listed below are T cell receptor beta chains from one sample, sequenced in a study of blood T cell repertoires in COVID-19. The assay was immunoSEQ multiplex PCR, and TCRdb's table has in-frame clones only and misses some. The table shows under 200,000 clones, with about 86% occurring only once. The sample comprised peripheral blood. These receptors were taken from a woman between 65 and 79 years old with acute or convalescent COVID-19. The CDR3 runs from the conserved cysteine through the conserved F or W. The order of the fields is D gene, J gene, V gene, clone size, CDR3 DNA, CDR3 protein. A D gene is named only where the DNA matches it firmly. Expanded clones are given a class, and other clones once, few, many or no size at all.

d_gene: -
j_gene: TRBJ2-6
v_gene: TRBV28
abundance: -
CDR3nt: TGTGCCAGCAGTCGTATATCCTCTGGGGCCAACGTCCTGACTTTC
CDR3aa: CASSRISSGANVLTF

d_gene: TRBD2
j_gene: TRBJ2-1
v_gene: TRBV11-2
abundance: -
CDR3nt: TGTGCCAGCAGCTTAGTCGAGGCTAGCGGGGGGTGGGATGAGCAGTTCTTC
CDR3aa: CASSLVEASGGWDEQFF

d_gene: -
j_gene: TRBJ1-2
v_gene: TRBV28
abundance: -
CDR3nt: TGTGCCAGCAGTCAGGGTTATGGCTACACCTTC
CDR3aa: CASSQGYGYTF

d_gene: -
j_gene: TRBJ2-7
v_gene: TRBV7-2
abundance: -
CDR3nt: TGTGCCAGCAGCTTCCCCACAGGGACCGGGGTTAACGAGCAGTACTTC
CDR3aa: CASSFPTGTGVNEQYF

d_gene: -
j_gene: TRBJ2-4
v_gene: TRBV19
abundance: -
CDR3nt: TGTGCCAGTAGTACCGGGGGGCCTGGGGAGATAGCCAAAAACATTCAGTACTTC
CDR3aa: CASSTGGPGEIAKNIQYF

d_gene: -
j_gene: TRBJ2-1
v_gene: TRBV5-1
abundance: -
CDR3nt: TGCGCCAGCAGCTTGTTCACTAGCATCGATGAGCAGTTCTTC
CDR3aa: CASSLFTSIDEQFF

d_gene: -
j_gene: TRBJ2-7
v_gene: TRBV9
abundance: once
CDR3nt: TGTGCCAGCAGCCTTTCCCAGACAGCGACGACTTACGAGCAGTACTTC
CDR3aa: CASSLSQTATTYEQYF

d_gene: -
j_gene: TRBJ1-4
v_gene: TRBV19
abundance: -
CDR3nt: TGTGCCAGTAGTATCGGGGGGGCCGGGGAAAAACTGTTTTTT
CDR3aa: CASSIGGAGEKLFF

d_gene: TRBD1
j_gene: TRBJ1-2
v_gene: TRBV5-5
abundance: few
CDR3nt: TGTGCCAGCAGCTTGGTTTGGCAGGGGGCTGGTGGCTACACCTTC
CDR3aa: CASSLVWQGAGGYTF

d_gene: TRBD2
j_gene: TRBJ2-5
v_gene: TRBV2
abundance: -
CDR3nt: TGTGCCAGCAGTGAATCTTCAGCGGGAGGTATCTACGAGACCCAGTACTTC
CDR3aa: CASSESSAGGIYETQYF

d_gene: -
j_gene: TRBJ2-5
v_gene: TRBV4-2
abundance: -
CDR3nt: TGTGCCAGCAGCCAAGAGAGAGCCCCAGGGTTCCAGTACTTC
CDR3aa: CASSQERAPGFQYF

d_gene: -
j_gene: TRBJ1-1
v_gene: TRBV19
abundance: -
CDR3nt: TGTGCCAGTAGTATACGGTATGCAGGGCGAACAACTGAAGCTTTCTTT
CDR3aa: CASSIRYAGRTTEAFF

d_gene: -
j_gene: TRBJ2-2
v_gene: TRBV6-2/TRBV6-3
abundance: -
CDR3nt: TGTGCCAGCAGTTTATCCCCCTCGGGAGACACCGGGGAGCTGTTTTTT
CDR3aa: CASSLSPSGDTGELFF

d_gene: -
j_gene: TRBJ1-2
v_gene: TRBV6-5
abundance: few
CDR3nt: TGTGCCAGCAGCGAGGGCTTTGGCTATGGCTACACCTTC
CDR3aa: CASSEGFGYGYTF

d_gene: -
j_gene: TRBJ1-1
v_gene: TRBV6-5
abundance: -
CDR3nt: TGTGCCAGCAGACGGACTACGAACACTGAAGCTTTCTTT
CDR3aa: CASRRTTNTEAFF

d_gene: -
j_gene: TRBJ2-3
v_gene: TRBV6-1
abundance: once
CDR3nt: TGTGCCAGCAGTGAAGGGACACACCGAGGAGTGGATACGCAGTATTTT
CDR3aa: CASSEGTHRGVDTQYF

d_gene: TRBD2
j_gene: TRBJ2-2
v_gene: TRBV19
abundance: -
CDR3nt: TGTGCCAGTAGTTCGTTAGGACTAGCGACTACCGGGGAGCTGTTTTTT
CDR3aa: CASSSLGLATTGELFF

d_gene: -
j_gene: TRBJ1-4
v_gene: TRBV15
abundance: -
CDR3nt: TGTGCCACCAGCAGAGTACTTTCGGGATCCGGTGGAACTAATGAAAAACTGTTTTTT
CDR3aa: CATSRVLSGSGGTNEKLFF

d_gene: TRBD1
j_gene: TRBJ1-2
v_gene: TRBV7-3
abundance: -
CDR3nt: TGTGCCAGCAGCTTAACCCCCGGGACAGGGCTGGATGGCTACACCTTC
CDR3aa: CASSLTPGTGLDGYTF

d_gene: -
j_gene: TRBJ1-6
v_gene: TRBV2
abundance: -
CDR3nt: TGTGCCAGCAGTGTCCCCCGGGAACTCCTCCACTTT
CDR3aa: CASSVPRELLHF

d_gene: TRBD2
j_gene: TRBJ2-1
v_gene: TRBV5-4
abundance: -
CDR3nt: TGTGCCAGCAGCGACGGGGGGGCCATGGATAATGAGCAGTTCTTC
CDR3aa: CASSDGGAMDNEQFF

d_gene: -
j_gene: TRBJ2-7
v_gene: TRBV5-1
abundance: -
CDR3nt: TGCGCCAGCAGCTTGGAAAGTGTCCGCCAGGGAACTCCAGAGCAGTACTTC
CDR3aa: CASSLESVRQGTPEQYF

d_gene: -
j_gene: TRBJ1-2
v_gene: TRBV5-6
abundance: -
CDR3nt: TGTGCCAGCAGCTTGGAAGAGGGCTTCTACTATGGCTACACCTTC
CDR3aa: CASSLEEGFYYGYTF

d_gene: TRBD2
j_gene: TRBJ2-7
v_gene: TRBV4-1
abundance: -
CDR3nt: TGCGCCAGCAGCCTAGCGGGAGGAGCCTACGAGCAGTACTTC
CDR3aa: CASSLAGGAYEQYF

d_gene: -
j_gene: TRBJ1-6
v_gene: TRBV4-2
abundance: -
CDR3nt: TGTGCCAGCAGCCAAGATCCATGGCAGGGAAATTCCTATAATTCACCCCTCCACTTT
CDR3aa: CASSQDPWQGNSYNSPLHF

d_gene: -
j_gene: TRBJ1-1
v_gene: TRBV18
abundance: -
CDR3nt: TGTGCCAGCTCACCACCGTCAGGGAAGGGAAACACTGAAGCTTTCTTT
CDR3aa: CASSPPSGKGNTEAFF

d_gene: -
j_gene: TRBJ1-2
v_gene: TRBV3-1/TRBV3-2
abundance: -
CDR3nt: TGTGCCAGCAGCCAACCGGGGGGAGGCTACACCTTC
CDR3aa: CASSQPGGGYTF

d_gene: -
j_gene: TRBJ2-3
v_gene: TRBV6-5
abundance: -
CDR3nt: TGTGCCAGCACAATTGGTACAGGGTCTAGAACGCAGTATTTT
CDR3aa: CASTIGTGSRTQYF

d_gene: -
j_gene: TRBJ2-6
v_gene: TRBV4-3
abundance: -
CDR3nt: TGCGCCAGCAGCCTGTACTTTGCCTCTGGGGCCAACGTCCTGACTTTC
CDR3aa: CASSLYFASGANVLTF

d_gene: TRBD1
j_gene: TRBJ2-3
v_gene: TRBV24-1
abundance: -
CDR3nt: TGTGCCACCAGTGATTTGCCGGACAGGGGGTTTCCCACAGATACGCAGTATTTT
CDR3aa: CATSDLPDRGFPTDTQYF

d_gene: TRBD1
j_gene: TRBJ1-4
v_gene: TRBV5-8
abundance: -
CDR3nt: TGTGCCAGCAGCCGGGGCTACGGGACAGACTATGAAAAACTGTTTTTT
CDR3aa: CASSRGYGTDYEKLFF

d_gene: -
j_gene: TRBJ2-1
v_gene: TRBV6-2/TRBV6-3
abundance: -
CDR3nt: TGTGCCAGCAGTCCCAATTCGCGGGAGCAGTTCTTC
CDR3aa: CASSPNSREQFF

d_gene: TRBD1
j_gene: TRBJ1-1
v_gene: TRBV6-2/TRBV6-3
abundance: -
CDR3nt: TGTGCCAGCAGTTACGACAGGGCGTCGAGGACTGAAGCTTTCTTT
CDR3aa: CASSYDRASRTEAFF

d_gene: TRBD1
j_gene: TRBJ2-7
v_gene: TRBV7-9
abundance: few
CDR3nt: TGTGCCAGCAGCTCACTGGGCCAGGGGGCTAAATACGAGCAGTACTTC
CDR3aa: CASSSLGQGAKYEQYF

d_gene: -
j_gene: TRBJ1-2
v_gene: TRBV7-2
abundance: -
CDR3nt: TGTGCCAGCAGCCCGGAGATATTACCTAACTATGGCTACACCTTC
CDR3aa: CASSPEILPNYGYTF

d_gene: TRBD2
j_gene: TRBJ2-2
v_gene: TRBV5-1
abundance: -
CDR3nt: TGCGCCAGCAGCTTAAGGACTAGCGGGGAATCCGGGGAGCTGTTTTTT
CDR3aa: CASSLRTSGESGELFF

d_gene: -
j_gene: TRBJ2-7
v_gene: TRBV6-2/TRBV6-3
abundance: -
CDR3nt: TGTGCCAGCAGTTACTTTCCACGGGACAAGACGCAGTACTTC
CDR3aa: CASSYFPRDKTQYF

d_gene: TRBD1
j_gene: TRBJ2-7
v_gene: TRBV18
abundance: once
CDR3nt: TGTGCCAGCTTGGAGGGACAGGGAGCCGAGCAGTACTTC
CDR3aa: CASLEGQGAEQYF

d_gene: -
j_gene: TRBJ2-5
v_gene: TRBV2
abundance: -
CDR3nt: TGTGCCAGCAGGCCCCTCCGGACAGACCAAGAGACCCAGTACTTC
CDR3aa: CASRPLRTDQETQYF

d_gene: -
j_gene: TRBJ2-1
v_gene: TRBV12-2
abundance: -
CDR3nt: TGTGCAAGTCGCTTAGTTTCGGGACTAGCGGGGGGCGATAGCTCCTACAATGAGCAGTTCTTC
CDR3aa: CASRLVSGLAGGDSSYNEQFF

d_gene: -
j_gene: TRBJ1-2
v_gene: TRBV28
abundance: few
CDR3nt: TGTGCCAGCAGTTTTTGGTCACAAGGAGGGGCGAAAGGCTACACCTTC
CDR3aa: CASSFWSQGGAKGYTF

d_gene: -
j_gene: TRBJ1-4
v_gene: TRBV19
abundance: -
CDR3nt: TGTGCCAGTAGTATACTAAGGACAGAGATAAATGAAAAACTGTTTTTT
CDR3aa: CASSILRTEINEKLFF

d_gene: TRBD2
j_gene: TRBJ2-2
v_gene: TRBV28
abundance: -
CDR3nt: TGTGCCAGCAGTCCCAGCGGGAGGAACACCGGGGAGCTGTTTTTT
CDR3aa: CASSPSGRNTGELFF